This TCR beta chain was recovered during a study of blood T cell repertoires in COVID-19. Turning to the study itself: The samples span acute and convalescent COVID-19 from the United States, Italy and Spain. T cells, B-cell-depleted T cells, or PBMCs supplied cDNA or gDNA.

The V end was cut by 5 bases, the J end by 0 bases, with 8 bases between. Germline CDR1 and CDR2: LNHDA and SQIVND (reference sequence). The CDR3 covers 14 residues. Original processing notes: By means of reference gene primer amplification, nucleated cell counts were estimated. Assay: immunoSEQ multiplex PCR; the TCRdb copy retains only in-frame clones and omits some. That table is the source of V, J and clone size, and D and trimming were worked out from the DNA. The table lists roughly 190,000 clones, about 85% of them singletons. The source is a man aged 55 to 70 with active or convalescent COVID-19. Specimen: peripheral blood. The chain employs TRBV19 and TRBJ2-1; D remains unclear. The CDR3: CASSRSGSYNEQFF. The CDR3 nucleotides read TGTGCCAGTAGTCGGAGTGGCTCCTACAATGAGCAGTTCTTC.